The entry that follows covers one T cell receptor (beta chain) sequence. The antigen remains unidentified. The sample belongs to a study of monozygotic twins with cystic fibrosis. Study-wide results and limits: In 13 of 16 pairs, V gene usage was closest to the co-twin's. Monozygotic CF twins shared more identical nucleotide clonotypes than unrelated patients.

The repertoire was sequenced with immunoSEQ multiplex PCR; TCRdb's copy has only in-frame clones and lacks some. This table has approximately 36,000 clones, just over 90% appearing once. Trimming took off 0 bases at V and 1 base at J, with 4 bases between the two ends. CDR1 and CDR2 (germline): LNHDA, SQIVND (reference sequence). This CDR3 is 14 amino acids long. The clonotype was recovered from a boy aged 2-9 years with cystic fibrosis. The sample comprised blood. The chain recombines TRBV19 with TRBJ1-3; no definite D call. CDR3 region: CASSIDGSGNTIYF. Here the CDR3 DNA reads TGTGCCAGTAGTATAGATGGTTCTGGAAACACCATATATTTT.